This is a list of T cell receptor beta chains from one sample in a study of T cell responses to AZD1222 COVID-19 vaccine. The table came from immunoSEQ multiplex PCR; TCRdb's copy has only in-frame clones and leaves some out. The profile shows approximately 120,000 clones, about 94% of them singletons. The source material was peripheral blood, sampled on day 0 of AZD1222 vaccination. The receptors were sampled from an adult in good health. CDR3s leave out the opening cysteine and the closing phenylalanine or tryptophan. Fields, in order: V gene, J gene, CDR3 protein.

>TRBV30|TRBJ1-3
AFITGGSGNTIY
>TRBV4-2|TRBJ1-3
ASSQGIRNTIY
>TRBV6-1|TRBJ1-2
ASSEYLRRQGNYGYT
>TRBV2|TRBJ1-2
ASTRDKRGYGYT
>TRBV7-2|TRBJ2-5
ASSPGGTPGETQY
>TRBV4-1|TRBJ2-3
ASSQGFTDTQY
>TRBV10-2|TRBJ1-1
ASRTVKNTEAF
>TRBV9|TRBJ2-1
ASSARQGPYNEQF
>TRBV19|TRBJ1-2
ASSIGLTQGNYGYT
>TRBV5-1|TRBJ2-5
ASSRGPSTQETQY
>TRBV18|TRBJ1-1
ASSPRPRHPNTEAF
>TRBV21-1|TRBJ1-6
ASSPWTGRNSPLH
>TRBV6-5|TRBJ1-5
ASSYSGQVIQPQH
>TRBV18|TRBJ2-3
ASSPNGWSTDTQY
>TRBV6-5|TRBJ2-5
ASTQTGTQY
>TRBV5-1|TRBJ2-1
ASSKGTSYEQF
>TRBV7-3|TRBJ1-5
ASSLREKHGQPQH
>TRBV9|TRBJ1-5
ASSTGGNQPQH
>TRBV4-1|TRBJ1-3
ASSQRSPDAGNTIY
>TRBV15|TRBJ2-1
ATSKADRWYNEQF
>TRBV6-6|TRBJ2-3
AGGASGADTQY
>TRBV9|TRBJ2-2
ASSPSGTSGGTGELF
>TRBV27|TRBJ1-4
ASGLGTGYPEKLF
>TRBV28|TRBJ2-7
ASSFQNYEQY
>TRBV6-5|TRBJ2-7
ASSPGTGIYEQY